This T cell receptor (beta chain) was obtained from a study of monozygotic twins with inflammatory bowel disease. As to this clonotype: Antigen: not known.

CDR1 is SEHNR, CDR2 FQNEAQ, per germline (reference sequence). CDR3 length equals 13 residues. No DNA is given; TCRdb re-called the 5' RACE reads and lists each CDR3 protein once. The table for this sample gives around 380,000 distinct CDR3 sequences. The study's findings and limits: Different subtypes (of T cells) could not be told apart from one another.

The sequence came from a human donor with ulcerative colitis or Crohn's disease, or a healthy co-twin of an affected twin (not recorded which). The rearrangement uses TRBV7-9 and TRBJ2-7; TCRdb gives TRBD1 as the D gene, but with no DNA this cannot be confirmed. Sequenced sample: blood. CDR3: CASGPRGNYEQYF.